The 19 T cell receptor beta chains below all came from one sample that was sequenced in a study of cytomegalovirus exposure and HLA in healthy donors. The PCR was carried out with 60 Vbeta primers and 13 Jbeta primers. Clones were sequenced by immunoSEQ multiplex PCR, and TCRdb holds only the in-frame ones, with some missing. This table holds fewer than 200,000 clones, around 73% found once. Sequenced sample: PBMCs. Receptor source: a man between 60 and 70 years old in good health and CMV-seronegative.

This clone has just one count. V is TRBV27 and J is TRBJ1-5; 10 bases match TRBD1. Germline CDR1 reads MNHEY; CDR2 reads SMNVEV (reference sequence). V shed 3 bases, J shed 7 bases, and the junction held 3 bases outside the gene matches. The CDR3 sequence is 14 residues long. Here the CDR3 reads CASSLDRGEQPQHF. As DNA, the CDR3 is TGTGCCAGCAGTTTGGACAGGGGGGAACAGCCCCAGCATTTT.

By sample fraction, this clone is large. The V call is TRBV4-1, the J call TRBJ2-1; 12 positions match TRBD2. Germline trimming cut 3 bases from V and 3 bases from J; bases unmatched to any gene: 9. CDR1 is MGHRA and CDR2 is YSYEKL in the germline V gene. The CDR3 extends over 18 amino acids. CDR3 amino acids: CASSHADRTSGDYNEQFF. In DNA, the CDR3 is TGCGCCAGCAGCCATGCCGATCGGACTAGCGGGGACTACAATGAGCAGTTCTTC.

V and J are TRBV10-3 and TRBJ2-3; the match to TRBD2 covers 7 bases. The CDR3 is 15 residues long. The ends lost 3 bases at V and 2 bases at J; junction bases unmatched: 5. In germline, CDR1 is ENHRY, CDR2 SYGVKD. The CDR3 loop is CAISDGTTFTDTQYF. The CDR3 DNA follows: TGTGCCATCAGTGACGGGACTACCTTCACAGATACGCAGTATTTT.

V usage is TRBV2 and J usage is TRBJ2-2, with D hard to call. The length of the CDR3 is 14 residues. CDR1 is SNHLY and CDR2 is FYNNEI in the germline V gene. V was trimmed by 5 bases and J by 0 bases, leaving 7 bases between them. CDR3 nucleotide sequence: TGTGCCAGCAGTTCAGGTGCGAACACCGGGGAGCTGTTTTTT. Its translation is CASSSGANTGELFF.

The chain links TRBV27 to TRBJ2-1, with 12 nucleotides matching TRBD2. Trimming removed 5 bases from V and 0 bases from J; junction bases left unmatched: 11. The CDR3 extends over 19 amino acids. Germline V gene lookup returns CDR1 MNHEY and CDR2 SMNVEV (reference sequence). In DNA, the CDR3 is TGTGCCAGCAGTCCCCGACTAGCGGGGGCCTCGAGCTCCTACAATGAGCAGTTCTTC. Amino acids: CASSPRLAGASSSYNEQFF.

The chain couples TRBV5-8 to TRBJ2-1; 7 nucleotides align to TRBD1. With 4 bases clipped from V and 4 bases from J, the junction kept 5 bases outside the gene matches. This CDR3 region has 14 residues. Germline CDR1 and CDR2: SGHTS and YDEGEE. The CDR3 bases are TGTGCCAGCAGCCGACCACAGGGGTACAATGAGCAGTTCTTC. Translation gives CASSRPQGYNEQFF.

The rearrangement links TRBV19 to TRBJ2-7; D unresolved. V dropped 3 bases and J dropped 3 bases, with 12 bases sitting between them. Germline CDR1 and CDR2: LNHDA and SQIVND (reference sequence). This CDR3 comprises 14 residues. The CDR3 spells CASSMVAGNYEQYF. The DNA of the CDR3 is TGTGCCAGTAGTATGGTGGCAGGTAACTACGAGCAGTACTTC.

This rearrangement joins TRBV19 to TRBJ1-6; 7 bases line up with TRBD1. This CDR3 is built from 13 residues. Germline V gene sequence: CDR1 LNHDA, CDR2 SQIVND (reference sequence). Trimming at V came to 11 bases and at J to 7 bases, leaving 8 bases not matched to a gene. The CDR3 DNA reads TGTGCCGCTTGGGCAGGGGGAAATTCACCCCTCCACTTT. Translated, it gives CAAWAGGNSPLHF.

This clone was detected once. The rearrangement links TRBV28 to TRBJ2-7; the D gene is possibly TRBD1 (5 bases). The V gene's germline CDR1 is MDHEN and CDR2 SYDVKM. Trimming pared 6 bases from V and 2 bases from J, leaving 8 bases between. The CDR3 runs 12 residues. The CDR3 region is CASSRTTYEQYF. The DNA for the CDR3 is TGTGCCAGCAGCCGGACAACCTACGAGCAGTACTTC.

The chain combines TRBV11-2 with TRBJ1-1; D is possibly TRBD1 (6 bases). Germline CDR1 reads SGHAT; CDR2 reads FQNNGV. CDR3 length equals 14 residues. The DNA of the CDR3 is TGTAGTAGCGGGGGCGATGTGGTTAACACTGAAGCTTTCTTT. It encodes CSSGGDVVNTEAFF.

The CDR3 loop is CASSSGLAGGPRANEQFF. The CDR3 region has the DNA TGCGCCAGCAGCTCGGGACTAGCGGGAGGGCCGAGAGCCAATGAGCAGTTCTTC. The chain recombines TRBV5-1 with TRBJ2-1; 16 bases align to TRBD2. The CDR3 has 18 amino acids. Germline assignment: CDR1 SGHRS and CDR2 YFSETQ. V shed 3 bases and J 6 bases; nucleotides not matched to a gene: 9.

The chain joins TRBV11-2 to TRBJ2-7; 15 bases match TRBD2. The V gene end was trimmed by 5 bases and the J gene end by 1 base; junction bases not matched to a gene: 3. Germline CDR1 and CDR2: SGHAT and FQNNGV. The CDR3 is 16 residues long. This CDR3 reads CASSEGLAGGSYEQYF. As DNA, the CDR3 is TGTGCCAGCAGCGAGGGACTAGCGGGAGGTTCCTACGAGCAGTACTTC.

The rearrangement uses TRBV30 and TRBJ1-1; D not certain. V lost 0 bases, J lost 0 bases, and 8 bases lay in between. The germline gives CDR1 GTSNPN, CDR2 SVGIG (reference sequence). The CDR3 contains 14 residues. DNA of the CDR3: TGTGCCTGGAGTGTAGGTAGCCTGAACACTGAAGCTTTCTTT. Its translation: CAWSVGSLNTEAFF.

Written as DNA, the CDR3 is TGTGCCAGCCGTGGGGCGGGCACAGATACGCAGTATTTT. This codes for CASRGAGTDTQYF. The J gene is TRBJ2-3, the V gene TRBV19; D may be TRBD1 (5 bases). The V end was cut by 9 bases, the J end by 1 base, with 11 bases between. This CDR3 has 13 residues. Looked up from germline, CDR1 is LNHDA and CDR2 is SQIVND (reference sequence).

A single count supports this clone. This chain connects TRBV27 to TRBJ2-3, with D tentatively TRBD2 (6 bases). V was clipped by 6 bases and J by 4 bases, with 17 bases between them. There are 15 residues in the CDR3. Germline V CDR1 and CDR2: MNHEY, SMNVEV (reference sequence). The CDR3 DNA follows: TGTGCCAGCAGCACACAGGCGGGAAGGTCAGATACGCAGTATTTT. This gives the protein CASSTQAGRSDTQYF.

Worth noting for this clone: Other DNA sequences in the same sample also yield this CDR3. This chain uses TRBV9 with TRBJ2-5; 7 bases are a match to TRBD2. Per the germline V gene, CDR1 is SGDLS and CDR2 is YYNGEE. This CDR3 spans 15 amino acids. J gave up 2 bases and V 5 bases, and 9 bases lay outside the gene matches. The CDR3 sequence: CASSPPAGDQETQYF. CDR3 DNA: TGTGCCAGCAGTCCCCCGGCGGGGGATCAAGAGACCCAGTACTTC.

The count of this clone is one. The CDR3 DNA reads as TGTGCCAGCAGCGTAGAGGGACAGGGGATGAACACTGAAGCTTTCTTT. As protein: CASSVEGQGMNTEAFF. The rearrangement uses TRBV9 and TRBJ1-1; TRBD1 matches 10 bases. Trimming cost V 0 bases and J 0 bases; bases outside gene matches: 2. The CDR3 extends over 16 amino acids. Looked up from germline, CDR1 is SGDLS and CDR2 is YYNGEE.

The chain uses TRBV6-5 and TRBJ2-7; tentatively, D is TRBD1 (5 bases). The germline CDR1 and CDR2 sequences are MNHEY and SVGAGI. The CDR3 is 14 residues long. V was cut by 6 bases and J by 2 bases, with 14 bases left in between. CDR3 protein: CASSNIGHTYEQYF. DNA for the CDR3: TGTGCCAGCAGCAATATCGGACACACCTACGAGCAGTACTTC.

The chain has TRBV9 and TRBJ2-5, with TRBD1 as a possible D gene (6 bases). This CDR3 spans 15 amino acids. Germline V gene sequence: CDR1 SGDLS, CDR2 YYNGEE. The germline V and J ends were trimmed by 3 bases and 2 bases, with 14 bases remaining between them. The CDR3 nucleotides read TGTGCCAGCAGCGCACCGCGGACAGAACAAGAGACCCAGTACTTC. Translation: CASSAPRTEQETQYF.